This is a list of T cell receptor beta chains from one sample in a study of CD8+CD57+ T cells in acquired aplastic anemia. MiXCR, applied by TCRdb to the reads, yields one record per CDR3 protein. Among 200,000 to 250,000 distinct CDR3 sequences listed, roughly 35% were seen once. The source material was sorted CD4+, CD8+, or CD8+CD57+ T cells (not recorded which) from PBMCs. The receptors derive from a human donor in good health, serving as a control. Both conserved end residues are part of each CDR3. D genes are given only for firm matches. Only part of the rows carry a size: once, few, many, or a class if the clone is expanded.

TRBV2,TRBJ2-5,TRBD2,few,TGTGCCAGCTCACCTAGCGGGGGAGAGACCCAGTACTTC,CASSPSGGETQYF
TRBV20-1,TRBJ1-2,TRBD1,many,TGCAGTGCTGTGACAGGGGTGTATGGCTACACCTTC,CSAVTGVYGYTF
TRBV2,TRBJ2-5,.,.,TGTGTCAGCAGTTTCCGGGAACAACTAGAGACCCAGTACTTC,CVSSFREQLETQYF
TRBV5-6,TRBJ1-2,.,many,TGTGCCAGCAGGTTGGGACCGCCATCCGCTGACGACTATGGCTACACCTTC,CASRLGPPSADDYGYTF
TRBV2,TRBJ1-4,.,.,TGTGCCAGCTCGGGGCAGGGTCCCCCTAATGAAAAACTGTTTTTT,CASSGQGPPNEKLFF
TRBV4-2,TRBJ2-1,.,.,TGTGCCAGCAGCCAAGAGGCCCCTCGGGAGCAGTTCTTC,CASSQEAPREQFF
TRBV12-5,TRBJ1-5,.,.,TGTGCTAGTGGCGAGACACCCAACCAGTCCCAGCATTTT,CASGETPNQSQHF
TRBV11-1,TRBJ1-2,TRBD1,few,TGTGCCAGCAGCTCCCAGGGGGGGTTGGCTTCCTATGGCTACACCTTC,CASSSQGGLASYGYTF
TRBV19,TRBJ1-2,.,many,TGTGCCAGTAAGCCCCTTCAGGGTGGCTACACCTTC,CASKPLQGGYTF
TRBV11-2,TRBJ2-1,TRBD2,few,TGTGCCAGCAGACCGACTAGCGGGAGAAACAATGAGCAGTTCTTC,CASRPTSGRNNEQFF
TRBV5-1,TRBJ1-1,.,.,TGCGCCAGCAGCCCCTTCGGGAACACTGAAGCTTTCTTT,CASSPFGNTEAFF
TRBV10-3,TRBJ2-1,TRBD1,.,TGTGCCATCAGTGTGACGGGGACAGAAGCCTACAATGAGCAGTTCTTC,CAISVTGTEAYNEQFF
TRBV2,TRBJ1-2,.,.,TGTGCCAGCAGTGAAGTTGCAGGGGGCTACACCTTC,CASSEVAGGYTF
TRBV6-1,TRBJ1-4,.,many,TGTGCCAGCAGTGTAGTCGGAAAACTGTTTTTT,CASSVVGKLFF
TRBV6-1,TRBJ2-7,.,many,TGTGCCAGCAGTGGAAACCGGGCCATGGGCTGGGAGCAGTACTTC,CASSGNRAMGWEQYF
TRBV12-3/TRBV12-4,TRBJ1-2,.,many,TGTGCCATTCAGAGGGGCTGGGACAACTATGGCTACACCTTC,CAIQRGWDNYGYTF
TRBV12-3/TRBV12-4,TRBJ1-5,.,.,TGTGCCAGCACCGTACAGGGTCTGGATCAGCCCCAGCATTTT,CASTVQGLDQPQHF
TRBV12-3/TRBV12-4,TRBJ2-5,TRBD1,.,TGTGCCAGCAGCTTAGGGACAGGGGGCGGGGAGACCCAGTACTTC,CASSLGTGGGETQYF
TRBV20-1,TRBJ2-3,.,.,TGCAGTGCTAGTAAACAGGTAGATACGCAGTATTTT,CSASKQVDTQYF
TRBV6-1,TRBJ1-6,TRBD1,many,TGTGCCAGCAGGGGGACAGGGCTTAATTCACCCCTCCACTTT,CASRGTGLNSPLHF
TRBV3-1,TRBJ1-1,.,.,TGTGCCAGCAGCCAAGATTGGGGGGGGATGAACACTGAAGCTTTCTTT,CASSQDWGGMNTEAFF
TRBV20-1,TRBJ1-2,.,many,TGCAGTGGCGTCGGGTCAGGGTATGGCTACACCTTC,CSGVGSGYGYTF
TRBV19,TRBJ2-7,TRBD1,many,TGTGCCAGTAGAAGCGCCGGGACAGGGGTCTACGAGCAGTACTTC,CASRSAGTGVYEQYF
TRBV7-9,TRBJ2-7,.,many,TGTGCCAGCAGCTTAGACCACGGACATCGCTACGAGCAGTACTTC,CASSLDHGHRYEQYF
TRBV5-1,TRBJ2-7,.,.,TGCGCCAGCAGCTCAGGGTACGTCGGGGAAAGCTCCTACGAGCAGTACTTC,CASSSGYVGESSYEQYF
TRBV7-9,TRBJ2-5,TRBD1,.,TGTGCCAGCAGCTTTGGACAGGGTGAGACCCAGTACTTC,CASSFGQGETQYF
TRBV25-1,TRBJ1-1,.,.,TGTGCCAGCAGTGCTAGGGGGGACACTGAAGCTTTCTTT,CASSARGDTEAFF